These 25 T cell receptor beta chains share one sample of origin, sequenced in a study of blood T cell repertoires in COVID-19. Using immunoSEQ multiplex PCR, the repertoire was profiled, and TCRdb retains in-frame clones only, with some absent. In the table there are over 150,000 clones, almost 80% of which are singletons. Sequencing used peripheral blood. The receptors come from a woman in her 70s with acute or convalescent COVID-19.

This clone was observed once. The V gene is TRBV29-1, the J gene TRBJ2-2, with no clear D. CDR1 is SQVTM, CDR2 ANQGSEA, per germline. The V end lost 4 bases, the J end lost 6 bases, and 9 bases lay between the germline ends. This CDR3 is 12 amino acids long. CDR3 protein: CSVARRSGELFF. The CDR3 region has the DNA TGCAGCGTTGCACGGCGGTCCGGGGAGCTGTTTTTT.

The gene calls are TRBV3-1 (or the pseudogene TRBV3-2) and TRBJ1-3; possible D gene TRBD1, 6 bases. The CDR3 spans 18 residues. The germline gives CDR1 LGHDT, CDR2 YNNKEL (reference sequence). V lost 5 bases and J lost 3, with 23 bases in between. In nucleotides, the CDR3 is TGTGCCAGCAGCGAAGTCATCCCGGGGGGCAGGAGTGGAAACACCATATATTTT. Residues: CASSEVIPGGRSGNTIYF.

V usage is TRBV6-5 and J usage is TRBJ2-3; weak D call: TRBD1 (7 bases). V lost 11 bases, J lost 6 bases, and 15 bases lay in between. The length of the CDR3 is 12 residues. CDR1 MNHEY and CDR2 SVGAGI come from the germline V gene. The CDR3 is CAGGTEVDTQYF. CDR3 DNA sequence: TGTGCCGGGGGGACAGAGGTTGATACGCAGTATTTT.

The chain has TRBV2 and TRBJ2-2; D uncertain. CDR1 and CDR2 (germline): SNHLY, FYNNEI. Trimming took off 6 bases at V and 5 bases at J, with 10 bases between the two ends. The CDR3 spans 13 residues. The CDR3 protein is CASSVDNTGELFF. The CDR3 nucleotides are TGTGCCAGCAGCGTCGACAATACCGGGGAGCTGTTTTTT.

The chain joins TRBV5-8 to TRBJ2-3; D uncertain. Per the germline V gene, CDR1 is SGHTS and CDR2 is YDEGEE. V lost 3 bases to trimming and J lost 6 bases, with 11 bases between them. There are 13 residues in the CDR3. CDR3 region: CASSSDFGDTQYF. CDR3 nucleotides: TGTGCCAGCAGCTCAGACTTTGGGGATACGCAGTATTTT.

CDR3 nucleotides: TGCAGCGGGAGACAGGACAGGGGCACTGAAGCTTTCTTT. Amino acids: CSGRQDRGTEAFF. V gene TRBV29-1 combines with J gene TRBJ1-1, with 9 bases matching TRBD1. J lost 4 bases, V lost 7 bases, and 7 bases had no gene match. Germline V gene data show CDR1 as SQVTM and CDR2 as ANQGSEA. The CDR3 covers 13 residues.

The rearrangement joins TRBV7-8 to TRBJ1-2; 8 bases line up with TRBD1. V was pared by 5 bases and J by 4 bases, with 9 bases of the junction left unmatched. The CDR3 is 15 residues long. Per germline, CDR1 SGHVS and CDR2 FQNEAQ. CDR3 protein: CASSLQGAGVYGYTF. For the CDR3, the DNA is TGTGCCAGCAGCCTCCAGGGGGCGGGAGTCTATGGCTACACCTTC.

This clone was seen only once. The chain links TRBV6-5 to TRBJ2-3; no reliable D call. Germline loops: CDR1 MNHEY, CDR2 SVGAGI. V was pared by 0 bases and J by 3 bases, with 10 bases between. The CDR3 loop spans 15 amino acids. The CDR3 DNA sequence: TGTGCCAGCAGTTACTCAGGAATCAGGACAGATACGCAGTATTTT. It specifies CASSYSGIRTDTQYF.

The J gene is TRBJ2-7, the V gene TRBV6-6; 10 bases map to TRBD2. Germline CDR1 is MNHNY and CDR2 is SVGAGI (reference sequence). V lost 6 bases, J lost 4 bases, and 12 bases stayed unmatched. The CDR3 has 16 amino acids. CDR3 nucleotide sequence: TGTGCCAGCAGGCCGCCCTCTAGCGGGAGAACGTACGAGCAGTACTTC. Amino acids: CASRPPSSGRTYEQYF.

This clone was recorded a few times. The V call is TRBV29-1, the J call TRBJ2-1, with 7 bases aligning to TRBD2. The germline CDR1 and CDR2 sequences are SQVTM and ANQGSEA. The CDR3 consists of 14 residues. After removal of 6 bases from V and 7 bases from J, the junction contained 12 bases not matched to a gene. The CDR3 DNA follows: TGCAGCGTAGCCCTTCGCGGGAGTCGGAATGAGCAGTTCTTC. This translates into CSVALRGSRNEQFF.

The chain is built from TRBV5-8 and TRBJ2-3; D remains ambiguous. This CDR3 contains 15 residues. Deletions cut 0 bases from V and 0 bases from J, with 8 bases between. CDR1 and CDR2 (germline): SGHTS, YDEGEE. CDR3 in DNA: TGTGCCAGCAGCTTGGGCAAGACTAGCACAGATACGCAGTATTTT. It encodes CASSLGKTSTDTQYF.

This clone has a single count. The J gene is TRBJ1-5, the V gene TRBV5-1, with 8 bases identical to TRBD1. This CDR3 spans 17 amino acids. The V segment lost 4 bases and the J segment 3 bases; nucleotides outside the gene matches: 12. CDR1 SGHRS and CDR2 YFSETQ come from the germline V gene. The CDR3 nucleotides are TGCGCCAGCAGCCCTGGACAGGGATTGGGACTCAATCAGCCCCAGCATTTT. Translating it yields CASSPGQGLGLNQPQHF.

The chain links TRBV2 to TRBJ2-5; D perhaps matches TRBD1 (5 bases). Per the germline V gene, CDR1 is SNHLY and CDR2 is FYNNEI. V was trimmed by 5 bases and J by 3 bases, leaving 13 bases between them. CDR3 length equals 14 residues. The CDR3 is CASSLDLGEETQYF. The CDR3 DNA is TGTGCCAGCAGTCTCGATCTAGGGGAAGAGACCCAGTACTTC.

This chain joins TRBV5-6 and TRBJ2-1; TRBD2 might be the D (5 bases). There are 13 residues in the CDR3. The germline V gene has CDR1 SGHDT and CDR2 YYEEEE. With 4 bases removed from V and 5 bases from J, the gap between germline ends came to 10 bases. Here the CDR3 reads CASSGELDNEQFF. The CDR3 DNA follows: TGTGCCAGCAGCGGGGAACTAGACAATGAGCAGTTCTTC.

The genes are TRBV15 and TRBJ2-7, with TRBD2 as a possible D gene (5 bases). CDR1 LNHNV and CDR2 YYDKDF come from the germline V gene (reference sequence). This CDR3 region has 14 residues. Trimming removed 3 bases from V and 2 bases from J, with 11 bases in between. CDR3 region: CATSRDLGTYEQYF. CDR3 coding DNA: TGTGCCACCAGCAGGGACCTCGGGACCTACGAGCAGTACTTC.

The genes are TRBV24-1 and TRBJ2-2; D unresolved. This CDR3 comprises 14 residues. Per germline, CDR1 KGHDR and CDR2 SFDVKD. The V end lost 6 bases, the J end lost 0 bases, and 7 bases lay between the germline ends. The CDR3 reads CATSPPSNTGELFF. The CDR3 DNA reads TGTGCCACCAGTCCCCCTTCGAACACCGGGGAGCTGTTTTTT.

The rearrangement uses TRBV7-9 and TRBJ1-6; D is uncertain. Germline CDR1 and CDR2: SEHNR and FQNEAQ (reference sequence). V shed 1 base and J shed 3 bases, with 7 bases lying between them. This CDR3 is built from 15 residues. Here the CDR3 DNA reads TGTGCCAGCAGCTTAGATGGAGTCTATAATTCACCCCTCCACTTT. It yields the protein CASSLDGVYNSPLHF.

The gene calls are TRBV18 and TRBJ1-3; 8 bases match TRBD1. V was clipped by 5 bases and J by 0 bases; unmatched bases: 15. CDR3 size: 19 residues. In germline, CDR1 is KGHSH, CDR2 LQKENI. In DNA form, the CDR3 reads TGTGCCAGCTCAACCACATCTCCAGGGGGCATGAGCTCTGGAAACACCATATATTTT. Amino acids: CASSTTSPGGMSSGNTIYF.

The chain employs TRBV5-1 and TRBJ1-1; 7 bases map to TRBD1. V dropped 1 base and J dropped 9; count of bases not matched to a gene: 9. This CDR3 has 14 amino acids. CDR1 SGHRS and CDR2 YFSETQ come from the germline V gene. The CDR3 loop reads CASSLSPGQTQAFF. CDR3 in DNA: TGCGCCAGCAGCTTGTCCCCGGGACAGACGCAAGCTTTCTTT.

The rearrangement uses TRBV3-1 (or the pseudogene TRBV3-2) and TRBJ1-5; D gene uncertain. Germline assignment: CDR1 LGHDT and CDR2 YNNKEL (reference sequence). Trimming cost V 4 bases and J 4 bases, with 11 bases left between them. The CDR3 runs 14 residues. The DNA for the CDR3 is TGTGCCAGCAGCCCCTTGGGAGGGAATCAGCCCCAGCATTTT. This codes for CASSPLGGNQPQHF.

V usage is TRBV5-6 and J usage is TRBJ1-4, with D perhaps matching TRBD1 (5 bases). V was pared by 6 bases and J by 4 bases, with 22 bases between. CDR3 size: 17 residues. Germline CDR1 SGHDT, CDR2 YYEEEE. CDR3 loop: CASTLFGGTQVNEKLFF. For the CDR3, the DNA is TGTGCCAGCACCCTGTTTGGAGGGACCCAGGTTAATGAAAAACTGTTTTTT.

V usage is TRBV27 and J usage is TRBJ1-2; 10 positions match TRBD1. This CDR3 has 15 residues. The trim removed 5 bases at V and 5 bases at J, leaving 8 bases unmatched. Germline CDR1 and CDR2: MNHEY and SMNVEV (reference sequence). The CDR3 DNA reads TGTGCCAGCAGTGAGGAAGGGACAGGGGCTTATGGCTACACCTTC. Translating it yields CASSEEGTGAYGYTF.

This chain connects TRBV29-1 to TRBJ1-5; 7 bases map to TRBD1. The CDR3 length is 14 residues. CDR1 and CDR2 from the germline V gene are SQVTM and ANQGSEA. V gave up 6 bases and J gave up 0 bases; unmatched junction bases: 5. The DNA for the CDR3 is TGCAGCGTAACGACAGGGAATAGCAATCAGCCCCAGCATTTT. This gives the protein CSVTTGNSNQPQHF. Together with reference TRBV29-1 and TRBJ1-5, the CDR3 gives the full variable domain: SAVISQKPSRDICQRGTSLTIQCQVDSQVTMMFWYRQQPGQSLTLIATANQGSEATYESGFVIDKFPISRPNLTFSTLTVSNMSPEDSSIYLCSVTTGNSNQPQHFGDGTRLSIL.

The rearrangement uses TRBV19 and TRBJ2-5; 7 nucleotides agree with TRBD2. From germline, CDR1 is LNHDA and CDR2 SQIVND (reference sequence). The CDR3 spans 16 residues. The V segment lost 3 bases and the J segment 5 bases; nucleotides outside the gene matches: 12. This CDR3 is CASSIQRGGSGETQYF. The CDR3, as DNA: TGTGCCAGTAGTATTCAGAGGGGCGGGAGCGGTGAGACCCAGTACTTC.

The V call is TRBV6-5, the J call TRBJ2-7, with D maybe TRBD1 (5 bases). This CDR3 is 15 amino acids long. The germline CDR1 and CDR2 sequences are MNHEY and SVGAGI. V lost 6 bases and J 3 bases, leaving 18 bases between the germline ends. CDR3 DNA: TGTGCCAGCAGCCCCTTGGTGGGGCTATACTACGAGCAGTACTTC. Amino acid sequence: CASSPLVGLYYEQYF.